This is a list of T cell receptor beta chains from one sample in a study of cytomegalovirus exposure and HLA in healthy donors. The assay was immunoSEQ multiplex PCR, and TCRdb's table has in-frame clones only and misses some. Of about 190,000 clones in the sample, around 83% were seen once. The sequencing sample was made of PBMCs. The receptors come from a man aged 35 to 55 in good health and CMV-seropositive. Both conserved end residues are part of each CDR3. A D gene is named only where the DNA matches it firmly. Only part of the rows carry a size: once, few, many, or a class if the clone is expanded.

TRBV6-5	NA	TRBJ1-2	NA	TGTGCCAGCAGTTACTTTCAGGGGTATAACGCTGATGGCCACACCTTC	CASSYFQGYNADGHTF
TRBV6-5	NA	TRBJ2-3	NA	TGTGCCAGCAGTTACTCTGACCGGGTTACCACAGATACGCAGTATTTT	CASSYSDRVTTDTQYF
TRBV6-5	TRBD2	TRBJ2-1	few	TGTGCCAGCAGTTACTCGCGGGGGAGCTCCTACAATGAGCAGTTCTTC	CASSYSRGSSYNEQFF
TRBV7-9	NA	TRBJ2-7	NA	TGTGCCAGCAGCTTATCTAACGAGCAGTACTTC	CASSLSNEQYF
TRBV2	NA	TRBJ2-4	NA	TGTGCCAGCAGTGAAGACGGGTCGGCCAAAAACATTCAGTACTTC	CASSEDGSAKNIQYF
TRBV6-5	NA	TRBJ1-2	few	TGTGCCAGCAGTTACGGGGTCCAGGGGCCCAAGGATGGCTACACCTTC	CASSYGVQGPKDGYTF
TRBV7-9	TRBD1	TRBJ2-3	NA	TGTGCCAGCAGCCCTCGACAGGGAAGCACAGATACGCAGTATTTT	CASSPRQGSTDTQYF
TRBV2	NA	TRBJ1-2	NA	TGTGCCAGCAGCGCGATGGGGACGGGAGACTATGGCTACACCTTC	CASSAMGTGDYGYTF
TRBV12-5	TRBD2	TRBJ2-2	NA	TGTGCTAGTGGTTTGGTGGTAGCGGGAGAATCCGGGGAGCTGTTTTTT	CASGLVVAGESGELFF
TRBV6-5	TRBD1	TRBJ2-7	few	TGTGCCAGCAGTTACTCCCGGGACAGCTCCTACGAGCAGTACTTC	CASSYSRDSSYEQYF
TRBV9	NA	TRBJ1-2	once	TGTGCCAGCAGCGTCTTAAATACCGGGACACATCGTAATGGCTACACCTTC	CASSVLNTGTHRNGYTF
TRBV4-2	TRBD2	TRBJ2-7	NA	TGTGCCAGCAGCCAAGGCGTTAGCGGGACGTACGAGCAGTACTTC	CASSQGVSGTYEQYF
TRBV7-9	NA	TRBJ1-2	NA	TGTTCCAGCAGCTCCCGCAGGGCCACTAACTATGGCTACACCTTC	CSSSSRRATNYGYTF
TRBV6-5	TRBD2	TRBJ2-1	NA	TGTGCCAGCAGTAGACTAGCGGCAACCTACAATGAGCAGTTCTTC	CASSRLAATYNEQFF
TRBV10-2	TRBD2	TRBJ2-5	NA	TGCGCCAGCAGTGACCCCCGGGGACTAGCGGGAGGGCCTAGGGAGACCCAGTACTTC	CASSDPRGLAGGPRETQYF
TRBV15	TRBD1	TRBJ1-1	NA	TGTGCCACCAGCAGCAGGGGGGCTGAAGCTTTCTTT	CATSSRGAEAFF
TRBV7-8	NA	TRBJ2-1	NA	TGTGCCAGCAGCTTCCGGGACTTCTACAATGAGCAGTTCTTC	CASSFRDFYNEQFF
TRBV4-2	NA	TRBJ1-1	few	TGTGCCAGCAGCCAAGAGGTCAGGGCCTTCAACACTGAAGCTTTCTTT	CASSQEVRAFNTEAFF
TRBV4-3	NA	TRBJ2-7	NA	TGCGCCAGCAGCCCAGGGGTAGGGCCCTACGAGCAGTACTTC	CASSPGVGPYEQYF
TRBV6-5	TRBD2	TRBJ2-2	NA	TGTGCCAGCAGAACTAGCGGCGGCGTCACCGGGGAGCTGTTTTTT	CASRTSGGVTGELFF
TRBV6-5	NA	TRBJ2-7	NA	TGTGCCAGCAGTTACTCGACCGGGGGAAGCTACGAGCAGTACTTC	CASSYSTGGSYEQYF
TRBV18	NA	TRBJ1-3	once	TGTGCCAGCTCACCGGGATTATCAGGGGCTGGAAACACCATATATTTT	CASSPGLSGAGNTIYF
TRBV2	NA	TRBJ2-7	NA	TGTGCCATGAGGGAGTTACCCTACGAGCAGTACTTC	CAMRELPYEQYF
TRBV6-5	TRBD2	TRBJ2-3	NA	TGTGCCAGCAGCGCGCGGGGGGCTAGCACAGATACGCAGTATTTT	CASSARGASTDTQYF
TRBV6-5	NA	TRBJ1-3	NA	TGTGCCAGCAGCGCCCGACAGGTCGGAAACACCATATATTTT	CASSARQVGNTIYF
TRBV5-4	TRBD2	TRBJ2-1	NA	TGTGCCAGCAGCCTGGGACTAGCGGGGTACAATGAGCAGTTCTTC	CASSLGLAGYNEQFF
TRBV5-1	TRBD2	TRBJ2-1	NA	TGCGCCAGCAGCTTGGTACTAGCGGGCAACAATGAGCAGTTCTTC	CASSLVLAGNNEQFF
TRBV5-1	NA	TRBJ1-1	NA	TGCGCCAGCGCCCTAGGGGCGGCGACGAACACTGAAGCTTTCTTT	CASALGAATNTEAFF
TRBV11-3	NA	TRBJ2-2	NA	TGTGCCAGCAGCTTAGGGGCGTTCGGGGAGCTGTTTTTT	CASSLGAFGELFF
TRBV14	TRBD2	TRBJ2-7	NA	TGTGCCAGCAGCCAAGATACGGGAGGGCCTTCCTACGAGCAGTACTTC	CASSQDTGGPSYEQYF
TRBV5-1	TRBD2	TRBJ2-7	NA	TGCGCCAGCAGCTTGGCTGCGGGAGACTCCTACGAGCAGTACTTC	CASSLAAGDSYEQYF
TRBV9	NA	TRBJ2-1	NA	TGTGCCAGCAGCGTAGGTGTGGTGAGCAATGAGCAGTTCTTC	CASSVGVVSNEQFF
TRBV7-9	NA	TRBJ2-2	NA	TGTGCCAGCAGCCCTACGCGGCCAGGGGTGGTGCACACCGGGGAGCTGTTTTTT	CASSPTRPGVVHTGELFF
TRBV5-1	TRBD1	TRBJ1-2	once	TGCGCCAGCAGCTTGGGGGGACAGGGCTATGGCTACACCTTC	CASSLGGQGYGYTF
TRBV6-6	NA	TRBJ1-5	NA	TGTGCCAGCAGTTACCCCTCGGGGAGGGAAAATCAGCCCCAGCATTTT	CASSYPSGRENQPQHF
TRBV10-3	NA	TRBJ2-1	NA	TGTGCCATCAGTGAGAGGGGCAAACTGGGATACAATGAGCAGTTCTTC	CAISERGKLGYNEQFF
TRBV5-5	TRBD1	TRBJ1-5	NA	TGTGCCAGCAGCTTGGCATTATTAACAGGGGGCCATCAGCCCCAGCATTTT	CASSLALLTGGHQPQHF
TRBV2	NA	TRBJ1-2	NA	TGTGCCAGCAGTGTCGTACTCTATGGCTACACCTTC	CASSVVLYGYTF
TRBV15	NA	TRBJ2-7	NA	TGTGCCACCAGGGAGACAGATAGAATATACGACGAGCAGTACTTC	CATRETDRIYDEQYF
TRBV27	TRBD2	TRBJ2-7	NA	TGTGCCAGCAGATGGGGGACTAGCGGGCTCTACGAGCAGTACTTC	CASRWGTSGLYEQYF
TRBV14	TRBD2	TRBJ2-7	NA	TGTGCCAGCAGCCAAGGTCTAGCGGGCCTCTACGAGCAGTACTTC	CASSQGLAGLYEQYF
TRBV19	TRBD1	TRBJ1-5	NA	TGTGCCAGTAGTATTTCGACAGGGGATCAGCCCCAGCATTTT	CASSISTGDQPQHF
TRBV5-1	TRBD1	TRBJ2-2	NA	TGCGCCAGCAGCTCTGCCGCGGGACAGGGCATCGGGGAGCTGTTTTTT	CASSSAAGQGIGELFF
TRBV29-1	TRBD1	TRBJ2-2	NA	TGCAGCGCGGGACAGGGGCACGGGGAGCTGTTTTTT	CSAGQGHGELFF
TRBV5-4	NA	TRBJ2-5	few	TGTGCCAGCAGCCTGGGACCCAAGGGGCAAGAGACCCAGTACTTC	CASSLGPKGQETQYF
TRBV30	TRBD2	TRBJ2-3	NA	TGTGCCTGGAGTGTGGGACTAGCGGGAGGAGGGGATACGCAGTATTTT	CAWSVGLAGGGDTQYF
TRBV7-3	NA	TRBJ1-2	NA	TGTGCCAGCAGCTTACTTCGGACAGAGGATGGCTACACCTTC	CASSLLRTEDGYTF
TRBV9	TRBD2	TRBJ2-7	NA	TGTGCCAGCAGCGTAGCTTCAGCGGGGCCTCTTTACGAGCAGTACTTC	CASSVASAGPLYEQYF
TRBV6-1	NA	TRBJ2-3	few	TGTGCCAGCAGTGAGGCCCAGGTCACAGATACGCAGTATTTT	CASSEAQVTDTQYF
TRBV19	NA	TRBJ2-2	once	TGTGCCAGTAGTACCGATACAACTAGACAGGCTAGGCCCGGGGAGCTGTTTTTT	CASSTDTTRQARPGELFF
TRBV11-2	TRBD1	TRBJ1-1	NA	TGTGCCAGCAGCCCGGGACAGGGAAAAGCTTTCTTT	CASSPGQGKAFF
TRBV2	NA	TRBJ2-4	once	TGTGCCATCGGCCGGGGAGGCAAAAACAGTCAGTACTTC	CAIGRGGKNSQYF
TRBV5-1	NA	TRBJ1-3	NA	TGCGCCAGCAGCTTGGGGCCGAACTCTGGAAACACCATATATTTT	CASSLGPNSGNTIYF
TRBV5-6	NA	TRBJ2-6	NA	TGTGCCAGCAGCTTAGCTGGGCGATCTGGGGCCAACGTCCTGACTTTC	CASSLAGRSGANVLTF
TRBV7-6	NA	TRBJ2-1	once	TGTGCCAGCAGCCCCCTGGGGGAGGATGAGCAGTTCTTC	CASSPLGEDEQFF